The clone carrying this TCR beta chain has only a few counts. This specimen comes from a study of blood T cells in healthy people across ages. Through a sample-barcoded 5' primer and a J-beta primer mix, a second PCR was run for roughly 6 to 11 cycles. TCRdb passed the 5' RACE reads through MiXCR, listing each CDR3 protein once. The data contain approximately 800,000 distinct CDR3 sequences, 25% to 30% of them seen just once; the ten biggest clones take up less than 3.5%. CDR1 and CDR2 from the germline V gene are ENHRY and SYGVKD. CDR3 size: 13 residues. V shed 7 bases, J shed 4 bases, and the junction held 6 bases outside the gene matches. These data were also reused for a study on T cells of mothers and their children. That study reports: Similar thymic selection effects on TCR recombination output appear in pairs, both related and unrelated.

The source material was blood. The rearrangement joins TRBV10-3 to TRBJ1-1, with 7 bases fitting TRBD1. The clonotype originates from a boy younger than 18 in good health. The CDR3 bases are TGTGCCATCAATTCACCAGGGGGCACTGAAGCTTTCTTT. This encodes CAINSPGGTEAFF.